This T cell receptor beta chain came from a study of spatial heterogeneity in lung cancer. Single TCR cDNA molecules each had their own unique molecular identifier. TCRdb reprocessed the 5' RACE reads with MiXCR, giving one entry per CDR3 protein. The sample consists of around 98,000 distinct CDR3 sequences, roughly a fifth of them appearing once. The sample's time point: blood at routine non-recurrence follow-up after resection. Sequencing covered unsorted whole RNA taken from tumor, nontumor lung or frozen PBMC. Trimming cost V 9 bases and J 3 bases; bases outside gene matches: 6. Germline loops: CDR1 MNHNY, CDR2 SVGAGI (reference sequence). The CDR3 totals 13 residues.

This rearrangement joins TRBV6-6 to TRBJ2-3; 7 bases match TRBD2. The specimen was PBMCs, collected at follow-up. The clonotype originates from a male donor with early-stage non-small cell lung cancer. For the CDR3, the DNA is TGTGCCAGTTGTGCGGGAGCTACAGATACGCAGTATTTT. It encodes CASCAGATDTQYF.